The text below deals with one TCR beta chain. Its recognized antigen is unknown. No base qualities exist here, and no much larger clone lies one base off it. The cohort consisted of 650 to 700 healthy bone marrow donors. Cohort members were all nominally healthy when sampled, although unrecorded immune exposures were likely present. The donor tested CMV seropositive, placing the donor among the 290 or so seropositive members of the cohort. A peripheral blood sample was provided by each donor, and peripheral blood mononuclear cells were used for TCR beta sequencing. Genomic DNA extraction from the blood cell samples was performed with the Qiagen DNeasy Blood Extraction Kit. The method was the immunoSEQ multiplex PCR assay. For the multiplex PCR, a mixture combining 60 forward primers for TCR Vbeta segments and 13 reverse primers for TCR Jbeta segments was used. The CDR3 region of rearranged TCR beta genes was amplified from genomic DNA by a multiplex PCR assay. On the Illumina HiSeq System, the amplified TCR beta libraries were sequenced as 87-base-pair reads. Processing in the source paper ran as follows. A later analysis counted about 82 million unique TCR beta chains across the 666 repertoires, and around 9.9 million of these chains were shared by at least two donors. A nearest-neighbor algorithm error-corrected the raw reads and collapsed the reads into unique sequences, merging closely related sequences to remove PCR and sequencing errors. Alignment of CDR3 sequences to IMGT reference sequences was used to assign V, D and J gene segments. For a sequence to be retained, a match of at least six nucleotides to both a V gene segment and a J gene segment was required. A rearrangement was called productive if the CDR3 had no stop codons and remained in frame with V and J, and every other rearrangement was called non-productive. Following IMGT convention, CDR3 was defined as the stretch from the second conserved V-encoded cysteine to the conserved J-encoded phenylalanine. The earlier analysis of approximately 500 of the donors excluded sequences that lacked an unambiguous match to a single V gene segment. In an earlier analysis of approximately 610 of the donors, V segments were called functional above 56.7% productive rearrangements and were called segregating when the between-donor standard deviation exceeded 5%. To diagnose cytomegalovirus status from the catalog of TCR beta chain sequences, a statistical classification framework was built. A later analysis assigned V and J genes by comparing TCR nucleotide sequences with IMGT/GENE-DB human TR gene sequences. The TCRdist pipeline was used in a later analysis to assign CDR3 sequences and most-parsimonious VDJ recombination scenarios. In a later analysis, each TCR beta chain was defined by its CDR3 amino acid sequence together with its V-gene family, and reads lacking a unique V-gene family were excluded. A later analysis removed nearly 600 highly shared, low-generation-probability nucleotide sequences to deal with suspected cross-contamination and a sequencing artifact. In a later analysis, a clonal expansion index for each public chain was calculated from normalized within-repertoire ranks of inferred template counts. In a later analysis, generation probabilities were computed using a VDJ recombination model fitted to out-of-frame rearrangements, and the results were checked against IGoR. A later analysis scored TCR-TCR, TCR-HLA and TCR-CMV co-occurrence with hypergeometric tests, applying a repertoire-size bias correction to TCR pairs. A later analysis estimated false discovery rates by permuting HLA or CMV assignments 20 times. In a later analysis, co-occurring TCRs were grouped with DBSCAN, and TCRdist sequence similarity was added when clustering was performed within HLA-allele-positive subsets. Repertoires with fewer than 30,000 or more than 120,000 public chains, plus five repertoires with anomalous nucleotide sharing, were excluded from co-occurrence clustering. Here the immuneACCESS table is served through TCRdb, limited to in-frame sequences with V and J called. Missing clones are a known gap in these copies; in checked studies unresolved V genes cover under half, and the rest lacks a known reason. V and J calls and clone size come straight from that table; D and trimming were deduced from the DNA. The sample yields approximately 150,000 clones; roughly 80% were counted once. 1.3% of the sample belongs to the ten largest clones.

This record comes from a study of cytomegalovirus exposure and HLA in healthy donors (dated by TCRdb to 2016 to 2017). As for the study more broadly: An earlier analysis of approximately 550 of the donors reported about 290 Gb of sequence data and roughly 110 million unique TCR beta sequences from 150 million to 200 million T cells. About 300 gigabases of sequencing data and around 85 million unique TCR sequences made up an early release that covered nearly 650 HLA-typed donors. Of the 300 to 500 genotyped donors, 65% to 90% were placed in the genetic ancestry cluster associated with self-reported Caucasian donors. The study aimed to test whether cataloging public T cell receptors could reveal signatures of past pathogen exposure. The study profiled the T cell repertoires of approximately 700 subjects by immunosequencing and related them to cytomegalovirus serostatus. Along with the 666-subject first cohort, a separate validation cohort of over a hundred different subjects was used. High-throughput TCR immunosequencing, statistical association of individual TCRs with disease status, and machine learning were combined to predict cytomegalovirus infection status. A later analysis re-examined previously published TCR beta repertoires from more than 600 donors and added high-resolution HLA genotyping to investigate patterns of TCR occurrence. In the later analysis, no new phenotypic data were used to find candidate immune exposures; instead, reliance was placed on TCR beta sequences and their occurrence across donors. To decide whether each TCR beta V gene segment behaved as functional or pseudogenic, an earlier analysis of some 600 of the donors relied on high-throughput TCR beta sequencing. Donor age, sex, ethnicity and CMV serostatus were compiled alongside the repertoire data. In a later genetic analysis, genome-wide SNP genotypes for about 60% of the 666 donors were used, and that subset was treated as a discovery cohort. All discovery cohort repertoires had been generated on a single sequencing platform. HLA typing included class I and class II loci at four-digit resolution. Typing coverage varied by locus: about 629-640 donors for A, B, C, DRB1 and DQB1; under 550 for DQA1; around 570 for DPA1; 400 to 480 for DPB1. About five DR-DQ haplotypes were handled as single units for association and clustering, since linkage in the cohort was strong. Among 300 to 450 genotyped donors of the cohort, an average of about 240,000 unique TCR beta nucleotide sequences were sequenced per donor, roughly a sixth of them non-productive. The research as a whole found: Three of the identified cytomegalovirus-associated TCR beta chains were confirmed in vitro to be specific for cytomegalovirus antigens. The classifier was reported to diagnose cytomegalovirus status with high specificity and sensitivity in both the original cohort and the validation cohort. Broadly in line with IMGT annotations, most TCR beta V segments showed up in productive rearrangements about 87% or about 30% of the time in an earlier analysis of a few hundred of the donors. In a later analysis, HLA-associated TCR beta chains showed more clonal expansion and lower generation probabilities than non-associated chains that were equally common. The sequencing pipeline was judged likely to have produced a cluster of highly shared sequence variants as a technical artifact. Most CMV-associated TCR beta chains appeared to be HLA-restricted in a later analysis, and the HLA associations seemed to be driven largely by CMV exposure. The 87-base-pair reads could not distinguish some IMGT-functional V segments, including TRBV6-2 and TRBV6-3, so those segments were excluded. Because HLA typing was unavailable for some donors at each locus, only the typed subset was used in association tests. A further reported finding was that TCR beta sequences accurately predicted the HLA-A and HLA-B alleles for most subjects in the first cohort. Compared with the roughly 700-donor mean, donors in an Asian-associated ancestry cluster had fewer N-insertions in productive TCRs, according to a later genetic analysis. In this cohort, only TCR beta chains were sequenced, and detectable features were limited by the absence of alpha or paired-chain data. According to a later analysis, parvovirus B19, influenza, CMV and Epstein-Barr virus appeared linked to several top co-occurrence clusters. Specific HLA alleles were associated with 15,000 to 20,000 TCR beta sequences at a false discovery rate of 0.05 in a later analysis. Assigning TCR associations to individual alleles was difficult when HLA alleles, especially DR and DQ, strongly co-occurred. Because counts were too low, roughly 17 rarely observed V segments, including chromosome 9 orphons, were left out of the earlier analysis of a few hundred of the donors. Correlated functional status among segregating V segments might reflect linkage disequilibrium, but an unknown experimental factor could not be ruled out. V-gene and J-gene trimming of TCR beta chains was associated with a missense DCLRE1C variant in a later genetic analysis, and the association was replicated in an independent cohort. Roughly uniform sequencing depth across donors was assumed in presence/absence analyses, although this assumption may not hold. CMV serostatus was the only immune exposure information available for the cohort. It was suggested by the authors that the approach could potentially be generalized to other disease states and immunological phenotypes. The study listed 150 to 200 TCR beta chains as associated with cytomegalovirus. Across donors, most TCR sequences were observed very rarely, whereas some public TCRs were present in many individuals. In a later analysis, the rate of TCR association differed among HLA loci, with DRB1 alleles having the most associated TCRs and HLA-C alleles having the fewest.

V is clipped by 0 bases and J by 6 bases, and the sequence between their germline boundaries is 18 bases long. According to the germline V gene, CDR1 reads SGHTA and CDR2 reads FQGTGA. The CDR3 holds 17 amino acids from the cysteine to the phenylalanine. Only CDR3 DNA is held: 51 bases, read in frame from base 1. Source material: PBMCs. This receptor was obtained from a man aged 50-60 years in good health and CMV-seropositive. The V and J genes are TRBV7-3 and TRBJ2-1, with TRBD2 tentatively as D gene (6 bases match). The nucleotide sequence reads as follows: TGTGCCAGCAGCTTAACTTCCGGGAGCTATCGAATCAATGAGCAGTTCTTC. Its protein reads: CASSLTSGSYRINEQFF.